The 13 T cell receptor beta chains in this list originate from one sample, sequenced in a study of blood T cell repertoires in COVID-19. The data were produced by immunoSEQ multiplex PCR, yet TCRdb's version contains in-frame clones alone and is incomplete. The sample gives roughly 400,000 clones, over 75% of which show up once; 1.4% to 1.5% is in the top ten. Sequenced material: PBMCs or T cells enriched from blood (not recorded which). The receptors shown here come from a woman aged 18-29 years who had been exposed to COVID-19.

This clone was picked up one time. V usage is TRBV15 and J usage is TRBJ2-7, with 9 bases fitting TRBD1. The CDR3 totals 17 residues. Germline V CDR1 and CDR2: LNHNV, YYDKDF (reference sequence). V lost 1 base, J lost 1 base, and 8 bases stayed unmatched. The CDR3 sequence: CATSRVTGQGMSYEQYF. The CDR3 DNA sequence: TGTGCCACCAGCAGAGTGACGGGACAGGGCATGTCCTACGAGCAGTACTTC.

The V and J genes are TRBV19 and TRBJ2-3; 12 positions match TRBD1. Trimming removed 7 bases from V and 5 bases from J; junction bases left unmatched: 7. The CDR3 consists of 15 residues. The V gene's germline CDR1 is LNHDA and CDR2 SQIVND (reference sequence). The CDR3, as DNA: TGTGCCAGTACCCGGGGACAGGGGGCGGGAGATACGCAGTATTTT. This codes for CASTRGQGAGDTQYF.

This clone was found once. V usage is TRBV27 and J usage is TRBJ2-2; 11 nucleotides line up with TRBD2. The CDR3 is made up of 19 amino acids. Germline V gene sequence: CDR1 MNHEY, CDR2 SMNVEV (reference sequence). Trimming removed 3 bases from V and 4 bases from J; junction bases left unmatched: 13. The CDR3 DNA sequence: TGTGCCAGCAGTTTGACCCCCATAGCGGGGGGGCCGCTCACCGGGGAGCTGTTTTTT. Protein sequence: CASSLTPIAGGPLTGELFF.

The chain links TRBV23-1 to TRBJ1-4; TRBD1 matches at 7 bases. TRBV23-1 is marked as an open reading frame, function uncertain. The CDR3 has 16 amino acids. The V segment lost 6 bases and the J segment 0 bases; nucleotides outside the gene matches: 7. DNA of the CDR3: TGCGCCAGCAGCCCGGGGGACAGTGCAACTAATGAAAAACTGTTTTTT. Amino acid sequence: CASSPGDSATNEKLFF.

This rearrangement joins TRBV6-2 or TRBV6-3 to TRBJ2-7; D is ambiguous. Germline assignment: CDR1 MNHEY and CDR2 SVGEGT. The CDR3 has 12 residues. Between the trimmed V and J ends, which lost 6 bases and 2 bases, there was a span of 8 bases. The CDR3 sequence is CASSLDTYEQYF. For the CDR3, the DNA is TGTGCCAGCAGCCTTGACACCTACGAGCAGTACTTC.

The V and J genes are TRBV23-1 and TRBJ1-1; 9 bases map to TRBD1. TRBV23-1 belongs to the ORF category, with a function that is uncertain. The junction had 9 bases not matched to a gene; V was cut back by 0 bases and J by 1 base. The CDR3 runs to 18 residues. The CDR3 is CASSQSRDREEENTEAFF. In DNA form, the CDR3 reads TGCGCCAGCAGTCAATCGAGGGACAGGGAGGAGGAGAACACTGAAGCTTTCTTT.

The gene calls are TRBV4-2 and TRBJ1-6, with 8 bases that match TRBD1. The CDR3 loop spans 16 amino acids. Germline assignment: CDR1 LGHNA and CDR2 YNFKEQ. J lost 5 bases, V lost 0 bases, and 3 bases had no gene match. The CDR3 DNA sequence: TGTGCCAGCAGCCAAGAGAGGACAGGGAATAATTCACCCCTCCACTTT. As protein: CASSQERTGNNSPLHF.

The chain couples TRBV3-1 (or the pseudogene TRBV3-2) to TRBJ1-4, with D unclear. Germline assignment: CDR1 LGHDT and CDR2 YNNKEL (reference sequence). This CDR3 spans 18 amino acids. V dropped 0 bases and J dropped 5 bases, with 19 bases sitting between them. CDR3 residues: CASSQDSRWADKNEKLFF. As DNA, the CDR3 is TGTGCCAGCAGCCAAGACTCCAGATGGGCAGACAAGAATGAAAAACTGTTTTTT.

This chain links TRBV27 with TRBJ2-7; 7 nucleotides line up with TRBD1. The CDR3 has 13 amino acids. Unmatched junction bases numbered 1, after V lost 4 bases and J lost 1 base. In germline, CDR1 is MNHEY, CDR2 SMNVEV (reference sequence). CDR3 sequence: CASSWGQSYEQYF. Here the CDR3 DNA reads TGTGCCAGCAGTTGGGGACAGTCCTACGAGCAGTACTTC.

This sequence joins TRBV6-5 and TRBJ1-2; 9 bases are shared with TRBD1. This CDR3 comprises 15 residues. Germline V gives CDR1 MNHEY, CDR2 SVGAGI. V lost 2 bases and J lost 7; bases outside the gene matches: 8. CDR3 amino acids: CASSYLTGGLGGYTF. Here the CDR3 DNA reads TGTGCCAGCAGTTACCTGACAGGGGGTCTTGGTGGCTACACCTTC.

The CDR3 DNA sequence: TGTGCCAGCAGTTTAGGAGGCGAGCAGCCCCAGCATTTT. It encodes CASSLGGEQPQHF. The J gene is TRBJ1-5, the V gene TRBV12-3 or TRBV12-4; D is unclear. V was cut by 1 base and J by 7 bases, with 8 bases left in between. The CDR3 totals 13 residues.

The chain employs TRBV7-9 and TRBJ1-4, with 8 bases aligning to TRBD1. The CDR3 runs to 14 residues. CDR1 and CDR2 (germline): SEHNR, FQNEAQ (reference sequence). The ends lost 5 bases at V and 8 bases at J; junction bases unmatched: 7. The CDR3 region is CASSIDRGHEKLFF. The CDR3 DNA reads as TGTGCCAGCAGCATAGACAGGGGACACGAAAAACTGTTTTTT.

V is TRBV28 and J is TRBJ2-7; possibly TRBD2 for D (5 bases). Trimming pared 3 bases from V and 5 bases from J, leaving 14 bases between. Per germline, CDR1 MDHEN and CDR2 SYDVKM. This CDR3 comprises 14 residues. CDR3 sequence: CASSFPLEGHEQYF. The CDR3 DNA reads TGTGCCAGCAGTTTCCCCCTCGAGGGCCACGAGCAGTACTTC.